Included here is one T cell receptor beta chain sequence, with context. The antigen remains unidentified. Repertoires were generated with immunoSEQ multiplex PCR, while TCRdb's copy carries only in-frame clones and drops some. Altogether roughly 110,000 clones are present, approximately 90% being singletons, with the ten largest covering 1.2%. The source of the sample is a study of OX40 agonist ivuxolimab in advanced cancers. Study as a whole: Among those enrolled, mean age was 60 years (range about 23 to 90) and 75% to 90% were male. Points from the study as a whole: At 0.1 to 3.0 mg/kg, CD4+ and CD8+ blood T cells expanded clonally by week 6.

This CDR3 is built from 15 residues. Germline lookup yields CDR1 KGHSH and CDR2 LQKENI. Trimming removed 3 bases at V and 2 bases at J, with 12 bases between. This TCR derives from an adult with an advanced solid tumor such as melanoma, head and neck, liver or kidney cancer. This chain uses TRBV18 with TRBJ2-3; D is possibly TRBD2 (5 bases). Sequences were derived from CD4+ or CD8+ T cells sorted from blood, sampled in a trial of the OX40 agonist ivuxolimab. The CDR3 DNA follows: TGTGCCAGCTCACCGCCCCGGGGTTTCACAGATACGCAGTATTTT. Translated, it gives CASSPPRGFTDTQYF.